The clone carrying this T cell receptor (beta chain) was recorded only once. Its specificity is not known. This entry belongs to a study of cytotoxic CD8 clonotypes in ibrutinib-treated CLL. Findings of the study overall: There were few public clonotypes, and on treatment they contracted or stayed stable. Relative to age-matched healthy donors, clonality at baseline was higher, and it tracked circulating CD8+ T-cell counts.

Target depth was 1 in 200,000 to 1 in 1 million T cells, about 10x per clonotype. Measured with immunoSEQ multiplex PCR; TCRdb has only the in-frame clones, and not every one. The data hold about 21,000 clones, with more than 65% observed a single time. CDR1 and CDR2 from the germline V gene are LNHDA and SQIVND (reference sequence). The CDR3 has 15 amino acids. Trimming removed 7 bases at V and 0 bases at J, with 12 bases between. The specimen was PBMCs, collected before ibrutinib treatment. This receptor was identified in a human donor with chronic lymphocytic leukemia. The chain joins TRBV19 to TRBJ2-2; unclear D gene. The CDR3 region has the DNA TGTGCCAGTACCCTATTGGGTACGAACACCGGGGAGCTGTTTTTT. Translated, it gives CASTLLGTNTGELFF.